This is a list of T cell receptor beta chains from one sample in a study of cytomegalovirus exposure and HLA in healthy donors. The method was immunoSEQ multiplex PCR; TCRdb's version includes in-frame clones alone and lacks a portion of them. This table holds a few hundred thousand clones, 85% to 95% found once. Sequencing used PBMCs. The receptors derive from a girl aged 2 to 10 in good health and CMV-seronegative. Each CDR3 is given with its conserved first and last residue. D genes are given only for firm matches. Some rows have no size entry. The others give once, few or many, or a class for an expanded clone.

abundance,v_gene,d_gene,j_gene,CDR3aa
NA,TRBV15,TRBD1,TRBJ1-2,CATSRVTGGSYGYTF
NA,TRBV5-6,NA,TRBJ2-3,CASSLGLPTDTQYF
NA,TRBV7-2,NA,TRBJ2-7,CASSREQYF
NA,TRBV18,TRBD1,TRBJ2-7,CASSPTGVEQYF
NA,TRBV6-1,NA,TRBJ2-1,CASRRGGEQFF
NA,TRBV6-1,NA,TRBJ2-7,CASTRNSFYEQYF
once,TRBV11-2,NA,TRBJ2-1,CASSLRGTYNEQFF
once,TRBV5-1,NA,TRBJ2-5,CASSFRGGWETQYF
NA,TRBV29-1,NA,TRBJ1-1,CSVAGTIANTEAFF
NA,TRBV11-2,NA,TRBJ1-4,CASSPNPGEVFF
NA,TRBV10-3,NA,TRBJ2-6,CAISEGEAGANVLTF
NA,TRBV5-1,TRBD2,TRBJ2-1,CASSSRLAGDDEQFF